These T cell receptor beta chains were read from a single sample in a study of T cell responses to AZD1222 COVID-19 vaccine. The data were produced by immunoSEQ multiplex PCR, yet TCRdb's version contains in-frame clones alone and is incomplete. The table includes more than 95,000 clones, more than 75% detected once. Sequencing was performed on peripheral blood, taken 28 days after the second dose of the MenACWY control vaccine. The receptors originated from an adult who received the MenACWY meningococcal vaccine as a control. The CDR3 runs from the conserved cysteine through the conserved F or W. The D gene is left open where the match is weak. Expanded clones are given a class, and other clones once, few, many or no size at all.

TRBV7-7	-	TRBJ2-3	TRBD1	TGTGCCAGCAGCTCAGGGACAGGGAGATCAGATACGCAGTATTTT	CASSSGTGRSDTQYF
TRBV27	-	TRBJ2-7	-	TGTGCCAGCAGTTCAACTCCTTCCTACGAGCAGTACTTC	CASSSTPSYEQYF
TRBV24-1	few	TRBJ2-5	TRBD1	TGTGCCACCAGTGCCCTCCTGGACAGGGGGGGTCTAGAGACCCAGTACTTC	CATSALLDRGGLETQYF
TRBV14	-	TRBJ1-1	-	TGTGCCAGCAGCCAAGAGACGGCCTTTGAAGCTTTCTTT	CASSQETAFEAFF
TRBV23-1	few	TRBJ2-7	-	TGCGCCAGCAGTCAATGTCGACCTTCCTCCTACGAGCAGTACTTC	CASSQCRPSSYEQYF
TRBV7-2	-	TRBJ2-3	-	TGTGCCAGCAGCTTAGTTGCAGGGAGGCCAGATACGCAGTATTTT	CASSLVAGRPDTQYF
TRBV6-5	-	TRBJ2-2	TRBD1	TGTGCCAGCAATAGACAGGGGGCAAACACCGGGGAGCTGTTTTTT	CASNRQGANTGELFF
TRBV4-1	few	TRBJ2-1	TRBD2	TGCGCCAGCAGCCAATCACTAGCGGGAATCCCCTACAATGAGCAGTTCTTC	CASSQSLAGIPYNEQFF
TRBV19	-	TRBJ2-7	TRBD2	TGTGCCAGTAGTGCTTTTAGCGGGGGGAGCTACGAGCAGTACTTC	CASSAFSGGSYEQYF
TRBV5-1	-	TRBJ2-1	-	TGCGCCAGCAGCTTGGCGAGATTAAGCTCCTACAATGAGCAGTTCTTC	CASSLARLSSYNEQFF
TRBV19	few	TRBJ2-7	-	TGTGCCAGTAGTCGCACCGGGACCCAAACCGGATACGAGCAGTACTTC	CASSRTGTQTGYEQYF
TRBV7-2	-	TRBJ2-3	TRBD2	TGTGCCAGCATAGCGGGGGCATATAGCACAGATACGCAGTATTTT	CASIAGAYSTDTQYF
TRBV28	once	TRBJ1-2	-	TGTGCCAGCAGTTTTGGGGGCAACTATGGCTACACCTTC	CASSFGGNYGYTF
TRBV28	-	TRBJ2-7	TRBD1	TGTGCCAGCAGTTCAAGTACGACAGGGGGCCACGAGCAGTACTTC	CASSSSTTGGHEQYF
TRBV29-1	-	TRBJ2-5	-	TGCAGCATAAAAGGACAGACCTTAGAGACCCAGTACTTC	CSIKGQTLETQYF
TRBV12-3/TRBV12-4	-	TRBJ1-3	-	TGTGCCAGCACCCCTGGACAGGGAAACACCATATATTTT	CASTPGQGNTIYF
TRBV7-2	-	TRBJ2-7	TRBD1	TGTGCCAGCAGCAAGGACAGGGGTCCCTACGAGCAGTACTTC	CASSKDRGPYEQYF
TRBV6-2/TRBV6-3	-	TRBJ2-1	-	TGTGCCAGCAGTTACTACGGGGGCAGGGTTATACGGTACAATGAGCAGTTCTTC	CASSYYGGRVIRYNEQFF
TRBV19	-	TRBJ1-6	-	TGTGCCAGTAGTCGCCTGAATTCACCCCTCCACTTT	CASSRLNSPLHF
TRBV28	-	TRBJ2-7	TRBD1	TGTGCCAGCAGTACGACAGGGGTTTTTGGGGGAGCCGCCTACGAGCAGTACTTC	CASSTTGVFGGAAYEQYF
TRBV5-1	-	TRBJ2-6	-	TGCGCCAGCAGCTTGGCCTCAGGGGTTGGTTCTGGGGCCAACGTCCTGACTTTC	CASSLASGVGSGANVLTF
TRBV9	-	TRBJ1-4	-	TGTGCCAGCAGCCGCGGACAGAGTACTTCAACTAATGAAAAACTGTTTTTT	CASSRGQSTSTNEKLFF
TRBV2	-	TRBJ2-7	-	TGTGCCAGCAGCCTCCATGAGACGGGGGAGCAGTACTTC	CASSLHETGEQYF
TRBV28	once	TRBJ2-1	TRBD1	TGTGCCAGCCCTCCGGCCGGACAGGGGGCCCACAATGAGCAGTTCTTC	CASPPAGQGAHNEQFF
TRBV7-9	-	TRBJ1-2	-	TGTGCCAGCAGCTTTTCCGGGGGTGCCTATGGCTACACCTTC	CASSFSGGAYGYTF
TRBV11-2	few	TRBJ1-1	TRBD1	TGTGCCAGCAGCTTAATGGACAGGGGGCCCGCCATTTTCTTT	CASSLMDRGPAIFF
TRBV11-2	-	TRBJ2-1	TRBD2	TGTGCCAGCAGCTTGACTAGCGGGGCATACAATGAGCAGTTCTTC	CASSLTSGAYNEQFF
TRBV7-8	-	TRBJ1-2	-	TGTGCCAGCAGCCTCAGGCCTAACAGTAACTATGGCTACACCTTC	CASSLRPNSNYGYTF
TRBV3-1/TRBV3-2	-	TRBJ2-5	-	TGTGCCAGCAGCCCCCGTGAGGGGGAGACCCAGTACTTC	CASSPREGETQYF
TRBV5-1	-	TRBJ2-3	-	TGCGCCAGCAGCTTGGTGTCGGGGGCGTCCACAGATATGCAGTATTTT	CASSLVSGASTDMQYF
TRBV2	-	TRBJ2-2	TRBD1	TGTGCCAGCACAACCGGGACAGGGGCCGGGGAGCTGTTTTTT	CASTTGTGAGELFF
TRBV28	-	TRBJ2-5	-	TGTGCCAGCAGTAACAGGGTCTTGGAGACCCAGTACTTC	CASSNRVLETQYF
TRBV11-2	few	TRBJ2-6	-	TGTGCCAGCAGCCCTCGAACCGGGGCCAACGTCCTGACTTTC	CASSPRTGANVLTF
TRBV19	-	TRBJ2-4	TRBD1	TGTGCCAGTAGTACCTCAGACAGGGGGGGGAACATTCAGTACTTC	CASSTSDRGGNIQYF
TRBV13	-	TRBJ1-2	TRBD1	TGTGCCAGCAGCACCGGGGACAGGCTCTATGGCTACACCTTC	CASSTGDRLYGYTF
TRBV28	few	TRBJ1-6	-	TGTGCCAGCAGGCACTCGCTTGCAGCCGGGAGCTCCTATAATTCACCCCTCCACTTT	CASRHSLAAGSSYNSPLHF
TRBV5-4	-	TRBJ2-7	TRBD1	TGTGCCAGCAGCCCTAGGACAGGGCCCTACGAGCAGTACTTC	CASSPRTGPYEQYF
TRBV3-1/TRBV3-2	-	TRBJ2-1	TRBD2	TGTGCCAGCAGCCAGCCTCTAGCGGGTCTAGACAATGAGCAGTTCTTC	CASSQPLAGLDNEQFF
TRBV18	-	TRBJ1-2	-	TGTGCCAGCTCACCAGGGTCCTCCGACTATGGCTACACCTTC	CASSPGSSDYGYTF
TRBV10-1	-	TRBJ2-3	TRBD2	TGCGCCAGCAGTGGGACTAGCGGGGCTACTAGCACAGATACGCAGTATTTT	CASSGTSGATSTDTQYF
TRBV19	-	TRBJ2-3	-	TGTGCCAGTAGTGCTCAAAGGGGGGCCACAGATACGCAGTATTTT	CASSAQRGATDTQYF
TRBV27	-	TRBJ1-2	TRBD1	TGTGCCAGCAGTCCTACAGGGGACTATGGCTACACCTTC	CASSPTGDYGYTF
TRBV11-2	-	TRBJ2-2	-	TGTGCCAGCAGCTACACGAACACCGGGGAGCTGTTTTTT	CASSYTNTGELFF
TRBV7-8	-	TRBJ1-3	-	TGTGCCAGCAGCTTTAGTCTGGGATCGGCTAGCTCTGGAAACACCATATATTTT	CASSFSLGSASSGNTIYF
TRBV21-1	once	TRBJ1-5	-	TGTGCCAGCAGCAAAGGCCGGGGGGGCAATCAGCCCCAGCATTTT	CASSKGRGGNQPQHF